This passage covers 19 T cell receptor beta chains from one sample sequenced in a study of T cells after yellow fever vaccination. TCRdb processed the 5' RACE reads anew with MiXCR; each CDR3 protein has one entry. The data show 340,000 or so distinct CDR3 sequences, roughly an eighth seen once. Sequenced material: CD4+ T cells sorted from PBMCs, taken 15 days after the yellow fever booster vaccination. These receptors were obtained from a man aged 18 to 35 who received the YFV17D yellow fever vaccine.

The CDR3 region has the DNA TGCAGCGTTTGGACAGGGGGAGAGACCCAGTACTTC. It yields the protein CSVWTGGETQYF. V is TRBV29-1 and J is TRBJ2-5; 10 bases are a match to TRBD1. CDR3 length: 12 amino acids. Trimming took 5 bases from V and 4 from J; bases not matched to a gene: 1. Germline CDR1 is SQVTM and CDR2 is ANQGSEA.

The gene calls are TRBV2 and TRBJ2-2, with D unresolved. Germline V gene lookup returns CDR1 SNHLY and CDR2 FYNNEI. Deletions cut 8 bases from V and 2 bases from J, with 6 bases between. This CDR3 comprises 12 residues. This CDR3 is CASGVNTGELFF. The CDR3, as DNA: TGTGCCAGCGGGGTTAACACCGGGGAGCTGTTTTTT.

The CDR3 DNA follows: TGTGCCAGCAGGACGCCTCTCGGTACGCAGTATTTT. Amino acids: CASRTPLGTQYF. This chain joins TRBV6-2 or TRBV6-3 and TRBJ2-3, with D uncertain. V lost 6 bases, J lost 8 bases, and 12 bases lay in between. Germline V gene data show CDR1 as MNHEY and CDR2 as SVGEGT. There are 12 residues in the CDR3.

This clonotype has a count of ten or more. The gene calls are TRBV12-3 or TRBV12-4 and TRBJ2-1; 13 nucleotides line up with TRBD2. The CDR3 is made up of 15 amino acids. Trimming removed 7 bases from V and 7 bases from J; junction bases left unmatched: 7. The CDR3 spells CASTPLTSGGNEQFF. The CDR3 DNA is TGTGCCAGCACTCCATTGACTAGCGGGGGGAATGAGCAGTTCTTC.

The V gene is TRBV7-2, the J gene TRBJ2-2, with D perhaps assigned TRBD1 or TRBD2 (6 bases each). This CDR3 spans 15 amino acids. CDR1 SGHTA and CDR2 FQGNSA come from the germline V gene. The V and J ends lost 2 bases and 7 bases respectively, with 14 bases between them. The CDR3 spells CASSLWRGKGGELFF. In nucleotides, the CDR3 is TGTGCCAGCAGCTTATGGAGGGGGAAGGGCGGGGAGCTGTTTTTT.

CDR3 sequence reads: CASSPTGVLSNQPQHF. CDR3 coding DNA: TGTGCCAGCAGTCCTACAGGGGTCCTCTCCAATCAGCCCCAGCATTTT. The V and J genes are TRBV12-3 or TRBV12-4 and TRBJ1-5; 7 bases fit TRBD1. The CDR3 length is 16 residues. J gave up 3 bases and V 5 bases, and 10 bases lay outside the gene matches.

This clonotype was found a few times. The chain carries TRBV27 and TRBJ1-2, with a weak D call TRBD1 (6 bases). The CDR3 covers 16 residues. Germline-derived CDR1 and CDR2 are MNHEY and SMNVEV (reference sequence). The V and J ends lost 5 bases and 7 bases respectively, with 23 bases between them. This chain's CDR3 is CASSPGTWGAFSGYTF. In DNA form, the CDR3 reads TGTGCCAGCAGTCCGGGCACCTGGGGGGCGTTCTCTGGCTACACCTTC.

This chain uses TRBV5-1 with TRBJ1-2; tentative D call: TRBD1 (5 bases). V lost 0 bases to trimming and J lost 8 bases, with 11 bases between them. The CDR3 length is 13 residues. Germline V gives CDR1 SGHRS, CDR2 YFSETQ. In DNA, the CDR3 is TGCGCCAGCAGCTTGGTTCCAGGGAACGGCTACACCTTC. Amino acid sequence: CASSLVPGNGYTF.

Ten or more counts support this clonotype. The V gene is TRBV18, the J gene TRBJ2-5; D is tentatively TRBD1 or TRBD2 (5 bases each). CDR3 length: 16 residues. Trimming shortened V by 0 bases and J by 3 bases, and 14 bases separated the two germline ends. CDR1 is KGHSH, CDR2 LQKENI, per germline. The CDR3 DNA reads TGTGCCAGCTCACCACCGGGGCCTCGGGGCGAAGAGACCCAGTACTTC. Translating it yields CASSPPGPRGEETQYF. Based on the CDR3 plus reference TRBV18 and TRBJ2-5, the full variable domain is NAGVMQNPRHLVRRRGQEARLRCSPMKGHSHVYWYRQLPEEGLKFMVYLQKENIIDESGMPKERFSAEFPKEGPSILRIQQVVRGDSAAYFCASSPPGPRGEETQYFGPGTRLLVL.

The rearrangement links TRBV7-2 to TRBJ2-7, with a tentative D call TRBD2 (7 bases). CDR1 and CDR2 (germline): SGHTA, FQGNSA. The V end lost 4 bases, the J end lost 9 bases, and 16 bases lay between the germline ends. The CDR3 consists of 13 residues. CDR3 amino acids: CASSSGEGVRQYF. The CDR3 DNA reads TGTGCCAGCAGCTCAGGGGAGGGAGTCAGGCAGTACTTC.

This chain connects TRBV20-1 to TRBJ2-2; 13 bases are shared with TRBD2. From germline, CDR1 is DFQATT and CDR2 SNEGSKA (reference sequence). V was pared by 1 base and J by 5 bases, with 7 bases of the junction left unmatched. The CDR3 loop spans 17 amino acids. CDR3 sequence (DNA): TGCAGTGCTAGAGCCCGACTAGCGGGGGGATTGACCGGGGAGCTGTTTTTT. It translates to CSARARLAGGLTGELFF.

The chain uses TRBV6-5 and TRBJ1-6; no firm D call. Germline values: CDR1 MNHEY, CDR2 SVGAGI. CDR3 size: 16 residues. Between the trimmed V and J ends, which lost 7 bases and 9 bases, there was a span of 22 bases. The CDR3 coding sequence is TGTGCCAGCATGAGGATAGGGTCAGGTTTGAGTTCACCCCTCCACTTT. Its protein product is CASMRIGSGLSSPLHF.

The chain joins TRBV24-1 to TRBJ1-2; D call uncertain. The V end lost 3 bases, the J end lost 6 bases, and 7 bases lay between the germline ends. The CDR3 contains 12 residues. The germline CDR1 and CDR2 sequences are KGHDR and SFDVKD. The CDR3 DNA sequence: TGTGCCACCAGTGATAGGGCCCATGGCTACACCTTC. It translates to CATSDRAHGYTF.

The rearrangement links TRBV20-1 to TRBJ1-2; no firm D call. This CDR3 comprises 13 residues. The germline V and J ends were trimmed by 5 bases and 8 bases, with 18 bases remaining between them. Germline assignment: CDR1 DFQATT and CDR2 SNEGSKA (reference sequence). Here the CDR3 reads CSAAGPRQEGYTF. CDR3 DNA: TGCAGTGCTGCCGGGCCGCGTCAGGAGGGCTACACCTTC.

The chain has TRBV5-4 and TRBJ1-1; 7 bases match TRBD1. V was pared by 0 bases and J by 8 bases, with 1 base of the junction left unmatched. CDR1 SGHNT and CDR2 YYREEE come from the germline V gene (reference sequence). The CDR3 length is 12 residues. The CDR3 region is CASSLEDREAFF. Written as DNA, the CDR3 is TGTGCCAGCAGCTTGGAGGACAGGGAAGCTTTCTTT.

V is TRBV12-3 or TRBV12-4 and J is TRBJ1-1, with D perhaps TRBD1 (5 bases). With 2 bases removed from V and 4 bases from J, the gap between germline ends came to 11 bases. This CDR3 has 14 amino acids. The CDR3 sequence is CASSLTRRGTEAFF. As DNA, the CDR3 is TGTGCCAGCAGTTTAACCAGAAGGGGCACTGAAGCTTTCTTT.

This clonotype was counted between two and nine times. A much larger clone is a single base away; this may be a read error. The chain uses TRBV7-3 and TRBJ2-3; D tentatively fits TRBD1 or TRBD2 (5 bases each). CDR1 is SGHTA and CDR2 is FQGTGA in the germline V gene. Trimming stripped 1 base from V and 2 bases from J, with 7 bases between. This CDR3 is built from 14 residues. CDR3 nucleotide sequence: TGTGCCAGCAGCTTAATGGGGGTCACAGATACGCAGTATTTT. This encodes CASSLMGVTDTQYF.

The chain employs TRBV11-2 and TRBJ2-5, with D uncertain. This CDR3 is built from 15 residues. The V gene lost 0 bases and the J gene lost 2 bases, with 10 bases spanning the gap. Germline V gene data show CDR1 as SGHAT and CDR2 as FQNNGV. The CDR3 protein is CASSLEVWVQETQYF. CDR3 nucleotide sequence: TGTGCCAGCAGCTTAGAAGTCTGGGTTCAAGAGACCCAGTACTTC.

This clonotype has more than one count but fewer than ten. This sequence joins TRBV7-8 and TRBJ2-5; TRBD2 matches at 9 bases. The CDR3 is 14 residues long. Germline CDR1 SGHVS, CDR2 FQNEAQ. The junction had 6 bases not matched to a gene; V was cut back by 4 bases and J by 6 bases. Here the CDR3 DNA reads TGTGCCAGCAGCTCTAGCGGGGCACGAAAGACCCAGTACTTC. Translation: CASSSSGARKTQYF.